The present TCR beta chain was sequenced within a study of monozygotic twins with inflammatory bowel disease. Approximately 3,200 ng of total RNA went into each TCR library. The study subjected TCRalpha and TCRbeta cDNA to two nested PCRs of approximately 16 and 9 cycles. From the 5' RACE reads, TCRdb lists one entry per CDR3 protein and no DNA. This table holds about 300,000 distinct CDR3 sequences. Blood samples, whole and unsorted for T cells, yielded the isolated total RNA. Germline values: CDR1 LGHDT, CDR2 YNNKEL (reference sequence). The CDR3 consists of 18 residues. Note on this clonotype: The antigen is unknown.

Study-level results: A single strong IBD-associated signal or clonotype was not supported by the findings.

The origin of this receptor is a human donor with ulcerative colitis or Crohn's disease, or a healthy co-twin of an affected twin (not recorded which). Sequenced: blood. V is TRBV3-1 and J is TRBJ2-1; the D call of TRBD2 rests on TCRdb alone, since no DNA is present to check it. CDR3 sequence: CASSQGLAGLFGFDEQFF.